A selection of T cell receptor beta chains follows, all from one sample in a study of T-cell reconstitution after alpha-beta-depleted transplantation in children. In TCRdb, the PCR reads were re-called with MiXCR into one record per CDR3 protein. The data show about 110,000 distinct CDR3 sequences, with around 6.4% seen just once and less than 30% held by the top ten. Sample: PBMCs, mostly from graft donor cells, taken 360 days after TCRalphabeta/CD19-depleted stem cell transplant. The receptors derive from a male patient between 2 and 10 years old who had a stem cell transplant for acute lymphoblastic leukemia, so the T cells may come from the graft donor. CDR3s include the opening cysteine and the closing phenylalanine or tryptophan. D genes are given only for firm matches. Size tells how often a clone was seen (once, few, many) or the class of an expanded clone, and some rows leave it out.

abundance: many; j_gene: TRBJ1-2; v_gene: TRBV7-2; d_gene: .; CDR3nt: TGTGCCAGCAGCTTAGTGAAGAGGGCGGGTAACTATGGCTACACCTTC; CDR3aa: CASSLVKRAGNYGYTF
abundance: .; j_gene: TRBJ2-7; v_gene: TRBV27; d_gene: TRBD1; CDR3nt: TGTGCCAGCAGGACAGGGACGTGGGAGCAGTACTTC; CDR3aa: CASRTGTWEQYF
abundance: many; j_gene: TRBJ2-2; v_gene: TRBV11-2; d_gene: TRBD1; CDR3nt: TGTGCCAGCAGCTGGGGGACAGGGGACACCGGGGAGCTGTTTTTT; CDR3aa: CASSWGTGDTGELFF
abundance: few; j_gene: TRBJ2-2; v_gene: TRBV20-1; d_gene: .; CDR3nt: TGCAGTGTCCCCCGGCTAGAGGGGACCGGGGAGCTGTTTTTT; CDR3aa: CSVPRLEGTGELFF
abundance: many; j_gene: TRBJ1-3; v_gene: TRBV29-1; d_gene: .; CDR3nt: TGCAGCGTTGTAGGATTGCCTAACTCTGGAAACACCATATATTTT; CDR3aa: CSVVGLPNSGNTIYF
abundance: few; j_gene: TRBJ2-2; v_gene: TRBV10-2; d_gene: TRBD2; CDR3nt: TGCGCCAGCTCAAAGGCGGGGGGGACCGGGGAGCTGTTTTTT; CDR3aa: CASSKAGGTGELFF
abundance: many; j_gene: TRBJ2-1; v_gene: TRBV5-1; d_gene: .; CDR3nt: TGCGCCAGCAGCTCCCCGGGTGAGCAGTTCTTC; CDR3aa: CASSSPGEQFF
abundance: .; j_gene: TRBJ2-7; v_gene: TRBV5-5; d_gene: TRBD1; CDR3nt: TGTGCCATGAGCCCCGGGACAGGTTACGAGCAGTACTTC; CDR3aa: CAMSPGTGYEQYF
abundance: many; j_gene: TRBJ2-2; v_gene: TRBV5-5; d_gene: .; CDR3nt: TGTGCCAGCAGCTTGTCGCTGGGGCGCGCCGGGGAGCTGTTTTTT; CDR3aa: CASSLSLGRAGELFF
abundance: many; j_gene: TRBJ2-7; v_gene: TRBV28; d_gene: .; CDR3nt: TGTGCCAGCAGTCCCGTCCCCTCCTACGAGCAGTACTTC; CDR3aa: CASSPVPSYEQYF
abundance: many; j_gene: TRBJ1-1; v_gene: TRBV28; d_gene: .; CDR3nt: TGTGCCAGCAGTTTATTCTCAACCAACACTGAAGCTTTCTTT; CDR3aa: CASSLFSTNTEAFF
abundance: many; j_gene: TRBJ2-7; v_gene: TRBV29-1; d_gene: TRBD1; CDR3nt: TGCAGCGTTGTTGGGACAGGGGACTCCTACGAGCAGTACTTC; CDR3aa: CSVVGTGDSYEQYF
abundance: many; j_gene: TRBJ1-5; v_gene: TRBV7-8; d_gene: TRBD1; CDR3nt: TGTGCCAGCAGCTTTAACAGGGGGAGTCAGCCCCAGCATTTT; CDR3aa: CASSFNRGSQPQHF
abundance: many; j_gene: TRBJ2-2; v_gene: TRBV20-1; d_gene: TRBD2; CDR3nt: TGCAGTGCCACTAGCGGGCACGGGGAGCTGTTTTTT; CDR3aa: CSATSGHGELFF
abundance: many; j_gene: TRBJ2-7; v_gene: TRBV27; d_gene: .; CDR3nt: TGTGCCAGCAGTTTCCCAGGGTTCCAGCACGAGCAGTACTTC; CDR3aa: CASSFPGFQHEQYF
abundance: .; j_gene: TRBJ2-1; v_gene: TRBV6-1; d_gene: TRBD1; CDR3nt: TGTGCCAGCAGAGGGACAGCGTACAATGAGCAGTTCTTC; CDR3aa: CASRGTAYNEQFF
abundance: many; j_gene: TRBJ2-1; v_gene: TRBV10-1; d_gene: TRBD2; CDR3nt: TGCGCCAGCAGTGTGGGACTAGCGGGGGGGCAGAATGAGCAGTTCTTC; CDR3aa: CASSVGLAGGQNEQFF
abundance: .; j_gene: TRBJ2-3; v_gene: TRBV30; d_gene: TRBD2; CDR3nt: TGTGCCTGGAAGAGCGGGAGGGCCTCAGATACGCAGTATTTT; CDR3aa: CAWKSGRASDTQYF
abundance: many; j_gene: TRBJ2-4; v_gene: TRBV6-7; d_gene: .; CDR3nt: TGTGCCAGCCAACGGGCGCCGAGGAGGCCGTCCGGGAACATTCAGTACTTC; CDR3aa: CASQRAPRRPSGNIQYF
abundance: .; j_gene: TRBJ2-1; v_gene: TRBV4-1; d_gene: TRBD2; CDR3nt: TGCGCCAGCAGCCAAGAAGGACGCGGGAGGTCCTACAATGAGCAGTTCTTC; CDR3aa: CASSQEGRGRSYNEQFF
abundance: few; j_gene: TRBJ2-1; v_gene: TRBV4-3; d_gene: TRBD1; CDR3nt: TGCGCCAGCAGCCAAGATCATGACAGGGAAGGCTACAATGAGCAGTTCTTC; CDR3aa: CASSQDHDREGYNEQFF
abundance: many; j_gene: TRBJ1-3; v_gene: TRBV13; d_gene: .; CDR3nt: TGTGCCAGCAGCTTGGGCGGCTCTGGAAACACCATATATTTT; CDR3aa: CASSLGGSGNTIYF
abundance: many; j_gene: TRBJ1-5; v_gene: TRBV10-3; d_gene: .; CDR3nt: TGTGCCAGTACTCCGGGGTCTCAGCCCCAGCATTTT; CDR3aa: CASTPGSQPQHF
abundance: few; j_gene: TRBJ2-7; v_gene: TRBV9; d_gene: TRBD2; CDR3nt: TGTGGCAGAATCCAGGGAGGGGAATTGCTCGAGCAGTACTTC; CDR3aa: CGRIQGGELLEQYF
abundance: many; j_gene: TRBJ2-7; v_gene: TRBV7-2; d_gene: .; CDR3nt: TGTGCCAGCAGCCCTAAACGTTTGGGTCGTTACGAGCAGTACTTC; CDR3aa: CASSPKRLGRYEQYF
abundance: .; j_gene: TRBJ2-7; v_gene: TRBV4-3; d_gene: TRBD1; CDR3nt: TGCGCCAGCAGCCAAGATCCAAGGACAGGGAGATGGGAGCAGTACTTC; CDR3aa: CASSQDPRTGRWEQYF
abundance: .; j_gene: TRBJ2-1; v_gene: TRBV13; d_gene: TRBD2; CDR3nt: TGTGCCAGCAGCTTAAGGCGGGAGGTTATCGATGAGCAGTTCTTC; CDR3aa: CASSLRREVIDEQFF
abundance: few; j_gene: TRBJ2-5; v_gene: TRBV6-1; d_gene: TRBD2; CDR3nt: TGTGCCAGCAGTGGGGCTAGCGGGGGGGAGGAGACCCAGTACTTC; CDR3aa: CASSGASGGEETQYF
abundance: .; j_gene: TRBJ2-5; v_gene: TRBV7-8; d_gene: .; CDR3nt: TGTGCCAGCAGCCCCTCGGACCCTACGGAGACCCAGTACTTC; CDR3aa: CASSPSDPTETQYF
abundance: many; j_gene: TRBJ2-1; v_gene: TRBV20-1; d_gene: .; CDR3nt: TGCAGTGGTGGGGGAAACAATGAGCAGTTCTTC; CDR3aa: CSGGGNNEQFF
abundance: many; j_gene: TRBJ2-1; v_gene: TRBV14; d_gene: TRBD2; CDR3nt: TGTGCCAGCAGCCAAGAAGCGGGAGGGGGAAATGAGCAGTTCTTC; CDR3aa: CASSQEAGGGNEQFF
abundance: many; j_gene: TRBJ2-7; v_gene: TRBV28; d_gene: TRBD2; CDR3nt: TGTGCCAGCAGTTTTGCGGCGGGAGGGTACGAGCAGTACTTC; CDR3aa: CASSFAAGGYEQYF
abundance: many; j_gene: TRBJ1-4; v_gene: TRBV7-9; d_gene: .; CDR3nt: TGTGCCAGCAGCCTTCAAGGGGGAGGAACTAATGAAAAACTGTTTTTT; CDR3aa: CASSLQGGGTNEKLFF
abundance: .; j_gene: TRBJ2-7; v_gene: TRBV7-9; d_gene: TRBD2; CDR3nt: TGTGCCAGCAGTCTGCGGACTAGCTCTCTCAGGGACGAGCAGTACTTC; CDR3aa: CASSLRTSSLRDEQYF
abundance: many; j_gene: TRBJ1-1; v_gene: TRBV28; d_gene: .; CDR3nt: TGTGCCAGCAGTTTGGCCGCCACTGAAGCTTTCTTT; CDR3aa: CASSLAATEAFF
abundance: .; j_gene: TRBJ2-7; v_gene: TRBV10-3; d_gene: .; CDR3nt: TGTGCCATCAACTCCAGGGGCGAGCAGTACTTC; CDR3aa: CAINSRGEQYF
abundance: many; j_gene: TRBJ2-1; v_gene: TRBV6-2/TRBV6-3; d_gene: .; CDR3nt: TGTGCCAGCAGTCGCAGGCGGGAAACGGCTCACAATGAGCAGTTCTTC; CDR3aa: CASSRRRETAHNEQFF
abundance: .; j_gene: TRBJ2-5; v_gene: TRBV5-6; d_gene: .; CDR3nt: TGTGCCAGCAGCTTTAGGGGGACCCAGTACTTC; CDR3aa: CASSFRGTQYF
abundance: few; j_gene: TRBJ2-7; v_gene: TRBV5-6; d_gene: .; CDR3nt: TGTGCCAGCAGCTTAGGCCCTAACGACGAGCAGTACTTC; CDR3aa: CASSLGPNDEQYF
abundance: many; j_gene: TRBJ2-1; v_gene: TRBV7-9; d_gene: TRBD2; CDR3nt: TGTGCCAGCCTCAGCCGGAGCGGGAGAGGATACAATGAGCAGTTCTTC; CDR3aa: CASLSRSGRGYNEQFF
abundance: many; j_gene: TRBJ1-4; v_gene: TRBV6-5; d_gene: .; CDR3nt: TGTGCCAGCCGCTACCGGGCCTGGCATGAAAAACTGTTTTTT; CDR3aa: CASRYRAWHEKLFF
abundance: .; j_gene: TRBJ2-3; v_gene: TRBV10-3; d_gene: TRBD2; CDR3nt: TGTGCCATCAGTGAGTCGAAAACTAGCGGGGGCCTAAAATCTAGCACAGATACGCAGTATTTT; CDR3aa: CAISESKTSGGLKSSTDTQYF
abundance: many; j_gene: TRBJ1-2; v_gene: TRBV10-3; d_gene: TRBD1; CDR3nt: TGTGCCATCAGTGAGCGAGAGACAGGGAACTATGGCTACACCTTC; CDR3aa: CAISERETGNYGYTF
abundance: few; j_gene: TRBJ2-7; v_gene: TRBV6-2/TRBV6-3; d_gene: TRBD2; CDR3nt: TGTGCCAGCACCTTCCCGGCGGGGACTAGCTCCTACGAGCAGTACTTC; CDR3aa: CASTFPAGTSSYEQYF
abundance: many; j_gene: TRBJ1-6; v_gene: TRBV29-1; d_gene: TRBD1; CDR3nt: TGCAGCGTGACAGGGGGATCCTATAATTCACCCCTCCACTTT; CDR3aa: CSVTGGSYNSPLHF
abundance: many; j_gene: TRBJ2-5; v_gene: TRBV14; d_gene: TRBD2; CDR3nt: TGTGCCAGCAGCGTCTGGACTAGCCCCACCCAAGAGACCCAGTACTTC; CDR3aa: CASSVWTSPTQETQYF
abundance: many; j_gene: TRBJ1-1; v_gene: TRBV6-2/TRBV6-3; d_gene: .; CDR3nt: TGTGCCATCTCGGATGGAGCTGAAGCTTTCTTT; CDR3aa: CAISDGAEAFF
abundance: few; j_gene: TRBJ2-5; v_gene: TRBV6-5; d_gene: .; CDR3nt: TGTGCCAGCAGTTACTCCCCGAAGGGCATTCAAGAGACCCAGTACTTC; CDR3aa: CASSYSPKGIQETQYF
abundance: .; j_gene: TRBJ1-5; v_gene: TRBV12-3/TRBV12-4; d_gene: .; CDR3nt: TGTGCCAGCAGGTTGGGGTTTAGCAATCAGCCCCAGCATTTT; CDR3aa: CASRLGFSNQPQHF
abundance: many; j_gene: TRBJ1-4; v_gene: TRBV7-7; d_gene: TRBD1; CDR3nt: TGTGCCAGCAGCGCGAGACAGGGGAGCGGTGAAAAACTGTTTTTT; CDR3aa: CASSARQGSGEKLFF
abundance: few; j_gene: TRBJ2-7; v_gene: TRBV13; d_gene: .; CDR3nt: TGTGCCAGCAGCCCCGAGGGCTTTTACGAGCAGTACTTC; CDR3aa: CASSPEGFYEQYF
abundance: few; j_gene: TRBJ2-7; v_gene: TRBV7-2; d_gene: .; CDR3nt: TGTGCCAGCATCTTTGACGAACGACATTTCTACGAGCAGTACTTC; CDR3aa: CASIFDERHFYEQYF
abundance: many; j_gene: TRBJ2-3; v_gene: TRBV5-1; d_gene: .; CDR3nt: TGCGCCAGCACCCCTCCTAGTGTGGATACGCAGTATTTT; CDR3aa: CASTPPSVDTQYF
abundance: many; j_gene: TRBJ2-7; v_gene: TRBV29-1; d_gene: TRBD1; CDR3nt: TGCAGCGTTGAGGAGACAGGGAACTACGAGCAGTACTTC; CDR3aa: CSVEETGNYEQYF
abundance: many; j_gene: TRBJ2-2; v_gene: TRBV9; d_gene: .; CDR3nt: TGTGCCAGCGGGGGAGTGGAGCTGTTTTTT; CDR3aa: CASGGVELFF
abundance: many; j_gene: TRBJ2-6; v_gene: TRBV28; d_gene: .; CDR3nt: TGTGCCACCAGTTTAAAAGTCGGGAGAAGAGGAGGGGTGAGGGCCAACGTCCTGACTTTC; CDR3aa: CATSLKVGRRGGVRANVLTF